This T cell receptor beta chain was sequenced during a study of blood T cell repertoires in COVID-19. Whole-study context: COVID-19 samples from acute and convalescent phases originated in the United States, Italy and Spain. PBMCs, B-cell-depleted T cells, or T cells provided the cDNA or gDNA that made up the material.

Authors' analysis steps: Reference gene primer amplification yielded estimated nucleated cell counts. Data came from immunoSEQ multiplex PCR; TCRdb stores just in-frame clones and leaves some out. V and J calls and clone size are copied from that table; D and trimming were computed from the DNA. The table lists 650,000 to 800,000 clones, about nine tenths of them singletons. CDR1 is MNHNY and CDR2 is SVGAGI in the germline V gene (reference sequence). The CDR3 sequence is 16 residues long. Trimming at V came to 4 bases and at J to 7 bases, leaving 14 bases not matched to a gene. The sample was peripheral blood. The chain combines TRBV6-6 with TRBJ1-2; 8 nucleotides match TRBD1. The receptor was isolated from a woman between 18 and 29 years old with acute or convalescent COVID-19. This CDR3 reads CASSFSWTGKGVGYTF. The CDR3 coding sequence is TGTGCCAGCAGTTTCTCCTGGACAGGGAAAGGAGTTGGCTACACCTTC.